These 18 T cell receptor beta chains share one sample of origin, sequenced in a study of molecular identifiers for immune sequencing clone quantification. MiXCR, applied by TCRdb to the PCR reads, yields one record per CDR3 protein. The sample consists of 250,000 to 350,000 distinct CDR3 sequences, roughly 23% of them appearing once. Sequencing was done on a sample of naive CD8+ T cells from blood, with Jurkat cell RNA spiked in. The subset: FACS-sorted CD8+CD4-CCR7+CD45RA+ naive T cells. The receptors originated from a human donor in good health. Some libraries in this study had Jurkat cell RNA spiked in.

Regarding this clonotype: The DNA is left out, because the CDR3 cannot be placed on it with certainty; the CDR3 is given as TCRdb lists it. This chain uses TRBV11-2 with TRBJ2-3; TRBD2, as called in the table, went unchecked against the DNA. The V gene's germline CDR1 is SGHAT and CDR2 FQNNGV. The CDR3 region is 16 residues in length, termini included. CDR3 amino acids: CASSLAVGEGADTRYF.

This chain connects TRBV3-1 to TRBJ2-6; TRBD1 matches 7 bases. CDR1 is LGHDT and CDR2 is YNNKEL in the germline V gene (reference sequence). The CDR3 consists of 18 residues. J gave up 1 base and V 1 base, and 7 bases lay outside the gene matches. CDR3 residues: CASSQARGRGSGANVLTF. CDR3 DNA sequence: TGTGCCAGCAGCCAAGCCCGTGGCAGGGGGTCTGGGGCCAACGTCCTGACTTTC.

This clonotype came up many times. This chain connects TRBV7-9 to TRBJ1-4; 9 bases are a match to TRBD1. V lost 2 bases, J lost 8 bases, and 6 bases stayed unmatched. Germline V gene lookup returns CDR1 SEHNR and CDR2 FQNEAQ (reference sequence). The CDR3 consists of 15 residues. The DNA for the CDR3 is TGTGCCAGCAGCTTATTTGGGACAGGGTCAGAAAAACTGTTTTTT. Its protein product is CASSLFGTGSEKLFF.

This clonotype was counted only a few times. CDR3 coding DNA: TGTGCCAGCAGCTCGACGGGAATGGGGGCAGCAGATACGCAGTATTTT. Translation gives CASSSTGMGAADTQYF. The rearrangement links TRBV11-2 to TRBJ2-3; D perhaps matches TRBD1 (6 bases). The germline CDR1 and CDR2 sequences are SGHAT and FQNNGV. The CDR3 length is 16 residues. Trimming took off 4 bases at V and 4 bases at J, with 18 bases between the two ends.

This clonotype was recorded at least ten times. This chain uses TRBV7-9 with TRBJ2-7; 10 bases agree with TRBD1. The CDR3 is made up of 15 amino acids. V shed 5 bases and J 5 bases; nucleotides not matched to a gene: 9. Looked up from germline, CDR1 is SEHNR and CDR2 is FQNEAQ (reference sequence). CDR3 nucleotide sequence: TGTGCCAGCAGCATAAGGGACAGGGGCAGCCACGAGCAGTACTTC. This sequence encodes CASSIRDRGSHEQYF.

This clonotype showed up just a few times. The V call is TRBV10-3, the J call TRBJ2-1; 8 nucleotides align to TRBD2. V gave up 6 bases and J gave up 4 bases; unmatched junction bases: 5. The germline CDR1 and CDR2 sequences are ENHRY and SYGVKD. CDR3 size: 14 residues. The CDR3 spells CAISETSAYNEQFF. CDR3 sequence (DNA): TGTGCCATCAGCGAGACTAGCGCATACAATGAGCAGTTCTTC.

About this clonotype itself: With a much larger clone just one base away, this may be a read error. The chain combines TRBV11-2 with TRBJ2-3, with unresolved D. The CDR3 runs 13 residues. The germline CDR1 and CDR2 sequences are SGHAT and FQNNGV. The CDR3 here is CASSEIRSDTQCF. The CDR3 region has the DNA TGTGCCAGCAGCGAGATTCGGTCAGATACGCAGTGTTTT.

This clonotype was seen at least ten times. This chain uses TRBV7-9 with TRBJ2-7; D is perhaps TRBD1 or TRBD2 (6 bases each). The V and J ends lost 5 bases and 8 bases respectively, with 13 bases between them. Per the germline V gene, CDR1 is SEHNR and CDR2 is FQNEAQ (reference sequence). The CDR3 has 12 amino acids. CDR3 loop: CASSEGGGKQYF. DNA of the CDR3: TGTGCCAGCAGCGAGGGGGGCGGGAAGCAGTACTTC. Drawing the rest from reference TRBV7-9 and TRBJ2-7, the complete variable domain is DTGVSQNPRHKITKRGQNVTFRCDPISEHNRLYWYRQTLGQGPEFLTYFQNEAQLEKSRLLSDRFSAERPKGSFSTLEIQRTEQGDSAMYLCASSEGGGKQYFGPGTRLTVT.

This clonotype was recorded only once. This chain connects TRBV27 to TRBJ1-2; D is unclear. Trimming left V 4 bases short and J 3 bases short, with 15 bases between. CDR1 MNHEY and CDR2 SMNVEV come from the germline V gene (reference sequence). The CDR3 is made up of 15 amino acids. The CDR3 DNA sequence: TGTGCCAGCAGTTCCCTAGGACGGGCGGACTATGGCTACACCTTC. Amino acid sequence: CASSSLGRADYGYTF.

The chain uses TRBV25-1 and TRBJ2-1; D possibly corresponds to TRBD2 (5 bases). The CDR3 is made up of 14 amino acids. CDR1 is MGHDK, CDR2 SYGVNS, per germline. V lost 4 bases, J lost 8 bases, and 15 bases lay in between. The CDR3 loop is CASSGDGTRHEQFF. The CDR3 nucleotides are TGTGCCAGCAGTGGAGACGGCACTAGGCATGAGCAGTTCTTC.

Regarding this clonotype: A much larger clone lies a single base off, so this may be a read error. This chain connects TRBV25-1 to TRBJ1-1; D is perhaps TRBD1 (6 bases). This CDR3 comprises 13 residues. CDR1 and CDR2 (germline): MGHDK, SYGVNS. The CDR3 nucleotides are TGTGCCAGCAGTGTCTCAGGGGACACTAAAGCTTTCTTT. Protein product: CASSVSGDTKAFF.

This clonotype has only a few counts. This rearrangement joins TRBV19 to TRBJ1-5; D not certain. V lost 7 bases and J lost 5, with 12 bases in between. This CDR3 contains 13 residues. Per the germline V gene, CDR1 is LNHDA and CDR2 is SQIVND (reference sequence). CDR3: CASTMGIDQPQHF. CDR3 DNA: TGTGCCAGTACCATGGGGATCGATCAGCCCCAGCATTTT.

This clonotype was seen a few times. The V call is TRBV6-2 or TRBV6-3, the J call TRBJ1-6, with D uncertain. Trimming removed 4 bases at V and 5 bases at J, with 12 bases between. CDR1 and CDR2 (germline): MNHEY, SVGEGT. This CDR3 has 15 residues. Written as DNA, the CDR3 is TGTGCCAGCAGTTCCCGGGGTGGCCATAATTCACCCCTCCACTTT. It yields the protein CASSSRGGHNSPLHF.

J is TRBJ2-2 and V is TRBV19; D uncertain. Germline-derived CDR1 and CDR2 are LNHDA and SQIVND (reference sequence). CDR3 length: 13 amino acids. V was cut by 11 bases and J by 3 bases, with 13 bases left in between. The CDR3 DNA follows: TGTGCCGTGATAGGGCCTTACACCGGGGAGCTGTTTTTT. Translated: CAVIGPYTGELFF.

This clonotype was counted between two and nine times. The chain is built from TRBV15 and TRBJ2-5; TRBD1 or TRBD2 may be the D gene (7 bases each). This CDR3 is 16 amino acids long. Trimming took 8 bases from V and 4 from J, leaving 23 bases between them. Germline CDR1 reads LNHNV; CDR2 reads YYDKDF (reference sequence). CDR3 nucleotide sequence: TGTGCCACCGAATTGGTCGAGACAGGGAGGGGAGAGACCCAGTACTTC. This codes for CATELVETGRGETQYF.

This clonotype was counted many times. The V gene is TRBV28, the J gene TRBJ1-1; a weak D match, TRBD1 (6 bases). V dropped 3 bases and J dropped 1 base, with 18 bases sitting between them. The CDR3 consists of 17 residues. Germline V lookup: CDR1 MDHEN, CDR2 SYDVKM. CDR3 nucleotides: TGTGCCAGCAGTTTCTGGCGACTTGGACAGCAGAACACTGAAGCTTTCTTT. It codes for CASSFWRLGQQNTEAFF.

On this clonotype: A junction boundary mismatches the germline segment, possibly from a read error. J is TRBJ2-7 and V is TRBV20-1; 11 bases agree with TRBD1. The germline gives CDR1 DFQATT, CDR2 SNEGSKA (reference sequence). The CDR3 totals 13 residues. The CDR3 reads CGAADRGQFEQYF. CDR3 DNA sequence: TGCGGTGCTGCGGACAGGGGGCAATTTGAGCAGTACTTC.

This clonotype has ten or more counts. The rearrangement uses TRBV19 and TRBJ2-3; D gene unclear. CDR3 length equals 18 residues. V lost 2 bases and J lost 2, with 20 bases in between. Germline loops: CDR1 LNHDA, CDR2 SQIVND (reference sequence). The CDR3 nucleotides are TGTGCCAGTAGTATACGTGGCTCCCGGACCTCAGTCACAGATACGCAGTATTTT. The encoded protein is CASSIRGSRTSVTDTQYF.